This T cell receptor beta chain was documented in a study of blood T cell repertoires in COVID-19 (dated by TCRdb to 2018 to 2020). Regarding the complete study: Collaborator samples came from the United States, Italy and Spain and covered acute and convalescent phases of COVID-19. Samples were obtained from the ongoing ImmuneRACE study (first 160 participants) and from 1,254 subjects provided by 6 global collaborators. The sample metadata nearly always contained a de-identified subject ID, COVID-19 status, age in years and sex. The prospective study material was composed of cDNA or gDNA derived from T cells, B-cell-depleted T cells, or PBMCs. The dataset comprised deeply sampled blood TCRbeta repertoires from subjects exposed to, actively infected with, or recovered from COVID-19. Where HLA class I and class II types were available, the types were taken from metadata supplied by the sample provider, not from assay-based typing. The repertoires were released in a freely available public database meant as a resource for research on the immune response to SARS-CoV-2. The investigation overall reported the following: How much clinical and demographic metadata was included differed by source and by participant, and the metadata was provided uncurated.

Whole blood was collected in K2EDTA tubes by collaborating institutions according to the institutions' own protocols. Collaborator samples were shipped for TCRbeta analysis as frozen whole blood, isolated PBMCs, or DNA extracted from either sample type. On this clone: Its binding antigen is unknown. No qualities accompany the bases; no much larger clone lies one base away.

TCRbeta CDR3 regions were amplified from genomic DNA by means of the immunoSEQ Assay, a bias-controlled multiplex PCR. Regarding the original processing steps: Nucleated cell counts per sample were estimated from amplification of reference gene primers within the assay. Sequence reads were collapsed and filtered to measure the absolute abundance of every unique TCRbeta CDR3 rearrangement. For each sample, productive Simpson clonality was calculated as the square root of Simpson's diversity index over productive rearrangements. Held by TCRdb, this immuneACCESS table contains in-frame sequences only and omits some clones. Under half of the omission traces to an unresolved V gene where checked; the cause of the rest is unknown. V, J and clone size reflect that table, while D and trimming were determined from the DNA. The sample includes 220,000 or so clones, with about 80% observed a single time. Of the sample, 2.3% is held by the ten largest clones.

The receptor was derived from a woman in her sixties or seventies with acute or convalescent COVID-19. The sample consisted of peripheral blood.

CDR3 loop: CASSSRDRRSRGYTF. The DNA sequence is given as TGTGCCAGCAGTTCCCGAGACAGGAGGTCTCGTGGCTACACCTTC. The chain employs TRBV28 and TRBJ1-2, with TRBD1 tentatively as D gene (6 bases match). CDR1 is given as MDHEN and CDR2 as SYDVKM, both from the germline V gene. Its CDR3 holds 15 amino acids, cysteine through phenylalanine. Only the CDR3 part of the read is kept: 45 bases, read in frame from the first base. At the junction V is shortened by 4 bases and J by 7 bases, with 19 bases in between.